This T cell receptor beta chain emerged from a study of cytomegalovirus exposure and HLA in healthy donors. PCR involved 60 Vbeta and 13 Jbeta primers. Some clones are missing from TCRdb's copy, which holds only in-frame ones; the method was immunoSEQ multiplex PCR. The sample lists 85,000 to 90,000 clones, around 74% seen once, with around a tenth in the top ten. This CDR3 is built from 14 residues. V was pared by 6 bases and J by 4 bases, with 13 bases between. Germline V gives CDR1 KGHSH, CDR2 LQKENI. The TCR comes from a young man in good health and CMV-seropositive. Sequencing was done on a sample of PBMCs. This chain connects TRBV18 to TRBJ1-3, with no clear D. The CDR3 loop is CASSRIEWGNTIYF. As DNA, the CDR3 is TGTGCCAGCTCCCGCATTGAGTGGGGAAACACCATATATTTT.